These T cell receptor beta chains were read from a single sample in a study of blood T cell repertoires in COVID-19. Assay used: immunoSEQ multiplex PCR; TCRdb lists only in-frame clones, some missing. The data hold about 21,000 clones, with approximately 90% observed a single time. Sequenced sample: peripheral blood. These receptors were collected from a man aged 65 to 79 with acute or convalescent COVID-19. Each CDR3 is given with its conserved first and last residue. D genes are given only for firm matches. Some rows mark clone size as missing; the rest say once, few, many or name a class of expanded clone.

clone size	D gene	V gene	J gene	CDR3 protein	CDR3 DNA
.	.	TRBV9	TRBJ2-5	CASSVTAGFETQYF	TGTGCCAGCAGCGTAACGGCAGGGTTCGAGACCCAGTACTTC
.	TRBD1	TRBV2	TRBJ1-1	CASSGQGSNTEAFF	TGTGCCAGCAGTGGACAGGGATCTAACACTGAAGCTTTCTTT
.	.	TRBV9	TRBJ2-7	CASSFRLASYEQYF	TGTGCCAGCAGCTTCAGACTGGCATCCTACGAGCAGTACTTC
.	.	TRBV6-6	TRBJ1-1	CASSFRGRNTEAFF	TGTGCCAGCAGTTTCAGGGGCCGGAACACTGAAGCTTTCTTT
.	TRBD1	TRBV18	TRBJ1-5	CASSPPDRGDQPQHF	TGTGCCAGCTCACCACCTGACAGGGGCGATCAGCCCCAGCATTTT
.	.	TRBV4-3	TRBJ1-4	CASSQDRGGQLFF	TGCGCCAGCAGCCAAGATAGGGGTGGGCAACTGTTTTTT
.	.	TRBV9	TRBJ1-5	CASSVDGVGNQPQHF	TGTGCCAGCAGCGTAGACGGGGTCGGCAATCAGCCCCAGCATTTT
.	TRBD2	TRBV6-6	TRBJ2-7	CASSLRAGELDEQYF	TGTGCCAGCAGCCTCCGGGCGGGAGAGTTGGACGAGCAGTACTTC
.	TRBD1	TRBV20-1	TRBJ2-1	CSASLGTGNVYNEQFF	TGCAGTGCTAGTTTAGGGACAGGGAACGTCTACAATGAGCAGTTCTTC
.	TRBD1	TRBV4-2	TRBJ1-2	CASSQEGTGAATGYTF	TGTGCCAGCAGCCAAGAGGGGACAGGGGCTGCCACTGGCTACACCTTC
.	TRBD1	TRBV18	TRBJ1-6	CASSRRDSEISPLHF	TGTGCCAGCTCACGCCGGGACAGCGAGATTTCACCCCTCCACTTT
once	.	TRBV5-4	TRBJ1-4	CASSTDGATNEKLFF	TGTGCCAGCAGCACCGACGGAGCAACTAATGAAAAACTGTTTTTT
.	.	TRBV7-2	TRBJ2-2	CASSPYGRRELFF	TGTGCCAGCAGCCCCTATGGGAGACGGGAGCTGTTTTTT
.	TRBD2	TRBV4-3	TRBJ2-7	CASSQALAGSSYEQYF	TGCGCCAGCAGCCAAGCACTAGCGGGTTCATCCTACGAGCAGTACTTC
.	TRBD2	TRBV5-1	TRBJ2-7	CASSWTSGTYEQYF	TGCGCCAGCAGCTGGACTAGCGGGACCTACGAGCAGTACTTC
.	.	TRBV24-1	TRBJ2-2	CATSDPGSRELFF	TGTGCCACCAGTGACCCAGGGTCGAGGGAGCTGTTTTTT
once	.	TRBV5-6	TRBJ1-2	CASSRGDNYGYTF	TGTGCCAGCAGCCGGGGGGACAACTATGGCTACACCTTC
.	.	TRBV3-1/TRBV3-2	TRBJ1-1	CASSLGGGGTEAFF	TGTGCCAGCAGCCTAGGAGGGGGGGGCACTGAAGCTTTCTTT
.	TRBD2	TRBV7-6	TRBJ2-7	CASSISRGLFHEQYF	TGTGCCAGCAGCATTTCTCGGGGACTATTCCACGAGCAGTACTTC
.	TRBD1	TRBV11-2	TRBJ2-3	CASSRTGDGNPSTDTQYF	TGTGCCAGCAGCCGGACAGGGGATGGGAACCCTAGCACAGATACGCAGTATTTT
.	.	TRBV3-1/TRBV3-2	TRBJ2-7	CASSQERGMGEQYF	TGTGCCAGCAGCCAAGAAAGGGGAATGGGGGAGCAGTACTTC
.	.	TRBV7-7	TRBJ1-1	CASSLRWNTEAFF	TGTGCCAGCAGCTTGCGATGGAACACTGAAGCTTTCTTT
.	.	TRBV4-2	TRBJ2-4	CASSQDRGPENIQYF	TGTGCCAGCAGCCAAGATCGAGGCCCAGAGAACATTCAGTACTTC
.	TRBD2	TRBV11-1	TRBJ2-5	CASSSGLGETQYF	TGTGCCAGCAGCTCGGGACTAGGAGAGACCCAGTACTTC
few	TRBD2	TRBV7-6	TRBJ2-7	CASSLEPAGGLDAIEQYF	TGTGCCAGCAGCTTAGAGCCCGCGGGGGGACTAGACGCGATCGAGCAGTACTTC
.	TRBD1	TRBV5-5	TRBJ1-1	CASSYRGVDTEAFF	TGTGCCAGCAGCTACAGGGGGGTGGACACTGAAGCTTTCTTT
.	TRBD2	TRBV9	TRBJ2-7	CASSVVSSGPSSYEQYF	TGTGCCAGCAGCGTAGTGTCTAGCGGTCCAAGCTCCTACGAGCAGTACTTC
.	.	TRBV29-1	TRBJ2-1	CSGQVPYNEQFF	TGCAGCGGACAGGTACCTTACAATGAGCAGTTCTTC
.	.	TRBV19	TRBJ1-1	CASSIRPPLGVEAFF	TGTGCCAGTAGTATAAGACCCCCTCTCGGGGTAGAAGCTTTCTTT
.	TRBD2	TRBV18	TRBJ2-1	CASSPPGLAGVEQFF	TGTGCCAGCTCACCACCGGGACTAGCGGGAGTAGAGCAGTTCTTC
.	.	TRBV18	TRBJ2-5	CASSLQVQETQYF	TGTGCCAGCTCACTACAGGTCCAAGAGACCCAGTACTTC
once	.	TRBV5-1	TRBJ1-2	CASSLGSREGSYTF	TGCGCCAGCAGCTTGGGGAGCAGGGAAGGGAGCTACACCTTC
.	TRBD1	TRBV7-9	TRBJ1-6	CASSPGGEGERNSPLHF	TGTGCCAGCAGCCCAGGGGGTGAGGGGGAGAGGAATTCACCCCTCCACTTT
.	.	TRBV11-2	TRBJ1-6	CASSTGGPLHF	TGTGCCAGCAGCACGGGGGGTCCCCTCCACTTT
.	TRBD2	TRBV5-1	TRBJ2-2	CASSLRLAGANTGELFF	TGCGCCAGCAGCTTGAGACTAGCGGGAGCCAACACCGGGGAGCTGTTTTTT
few	.	TRBV3-1/TRBV3-2	TRBJ1-5	CASSQDVGQPQHF	TGTGCCAGCAGCCAAGACGTCGGTCAGCCCCAGCATTTT
.	TRBD2	TRBV3-1/TRBV3-2	TRBJ2-3	CASSQAKEGLAGVWADTQYF	TGTGCCAGCAGCCAGGCGAAAGAGGGACTAGCGGGAGTCTGGGCAGATACGCAGTATTTT
.	.	TRBV27	TRBJ1-1	CASSLQMNTEAFF	TGTGCCAGCAGTTTACAAATGAACACTGAAGCTTTCTTT
.	.	TRBV9	TRBJ1-1	CASSMGGDTEAFF	TGTGCCAGCAGCATGGGGGGAGACACTGAAGCTTTCTTT
.	TRBD1	TRBV5-4	TRBJ1-2	CASRGTGGLDGYTF	TGTGCCAGCAGAGGGACAGGGGGCTTGGATGGCTACACCTTC
.	.	TRBV21-1	TRBJ2-1	CASSQGGESYNEQFF	TGTGCCAGCAGCCAAGGGGGGGAATCCTACAATGAGCAGTTCTTC
.	.	TRBV7-3	TRBJ2-2	CASSTSGDGELFF	TGTGCCAGCAGCACCTCCGGGGACGGGGAGCTGTTTTTT
.	TRBD1	TRBV11-1	TRBJ2-7	CASSLARQGTPYEQYF	TGTGCCAGCAGCTTAGCGAGACAGGGGACCCCCTACGAGCAGTACTTC
.	.	TRBV28	TRBJ1-6	CASSPRGENSPLHF	TGTGCCAGCAGTCCGCGGGGGGAAAATTCACCCCTCCACTTT
.	TRBD2	TRBV14	TRBJ2-5	CASSRWGGGETQYF	TGTGCCAGCAGCCGATGGGGGGGTGGCGAGACCCAGTACTTC